The rows below give T cell receptor beta chains drawn from one sample of a study of OX40 agonist ivuxolimab in advanced cancers. Sequencing used immunoSEQ multiplex PCR; TCRdb keeps in-frame clones, though not all of them. The sample comprises roughly 95,000 clones, approximately 84% of which are singletons, and over 1.5% rests with the top ten. This specimen was CD4+ or CD8+ T cells sorted from blood, taken in a trial of the OX40 agonist ivuxolimab. The receptors come from an adult with an advanced solid tumor such as melanoma, head and neck, liver or kidney cancer. Each CDR3 is given with its conserved first and last residue. Each record gives: clone size, D gene, V gene, J gene, CDR3 DNA, CDR3 protein. The D gene is left open where the match is weak. Clone size is shown for a subset of rows, as once, few, many or a class of expanded clone.

>NA|TRBD1|TRBV5-1|TRBJ2-7
TGCGCCAGCAGCTTGAGTACGGGACAGGGGCCCTACGAGCAGTACTTC
CASSLSTGQGPYEQYF
>NA|TRBD2|TRBV7-6|TRBJ2-1
TGTGCCAGCAGCTCGGGACTAGCGGGAGTTCAGTTCTTC
CASSSGLAGVQFF
>once|TRBD1|TRBV9|TRBJ1-3
TGTGCCAGCAGCGGCCGGGACAGTGGAAGAGACGGAAACACCATATATTTT
CASSGRDSGRDGNTIYF
>NA|TRBD2|TRBV5-4|TRBJ2-3
TGTGCCAGCAGCCCCTCTGGCGGGAGGACAGATACGCAGTATTTT
CASSPSGGRTDTQYF
>NA|NA|TRBV7-9|TRBJ1-6
TGTGCCAGCAGAACAAGCTCCTATAATTCACCCCTCCACTTT
CASRTSSYNSPLHF
>NA|NA|TRBV2|TRBJ1-2
TGTGCCAGTCGACAGGAAATCTCCTATGGCTACACCTTC
CASRQEISYGYTF
>NA|TRBD2|TRBV29-1|TRBJ2-2
TGCAGCGTGACCGGGACTAGCGGAACCGGGGAGCTGTTTTTT
CSVTGTSGTGELFF
>NA|NA|TRBV19|TRBJ2-2
TGTGCCAGTAGTCGGATGGGCGAGGACGGGGAGCTGTTTTTT
CASSRMGEDGELFF
>NA|TRBD2|TRBV7-9|TRBJ2-1
TGTGCCAGCAGCTTAGCGGGAGGGTACAATGAGCAGTTCTTC
CASSLAGGYNEQFF
>NA|NA|TRBV6-5|TRBJ2-7
TGTGCCAGCAGGAGGAATGTGGCGGACGAGCAGTACTTC
CASRRNVADEQYF
>NA|TRBD2|TRBV5-1|TRBJ2-7
TGCGCCAGCAGCTTGCGCCGGACTAGCCTTTCCTACGAGCAGTACTTC
CASSLRRTSLSYEQYF
>NA|TRBD2|TRBV6-5|TRBJ2-7
TGTGCCAGCAGCTTGGGGGGGGAGGGATTCTACGAGCAGTACTTC
CASSLGGEGFYEQYF
>NA|NA|TRBV6-1|TRBJ2-7
TGTGCCAGCAGTGATGGCTCGGGCCCGGCCTACGAGCAGTACTTC
CASSDGSGPAYEQYF
>NA|NA|TRBV2|TRBJ2-7
TGTGCCAGCAAGACAGGTACCTACGAGCAGTACTTC
CASKTGTYEQYF
>NA|TRBD1|TRBV5-1|TRBJ2-2
TGCGCCAGCAGCCCCGGGACAGCTAACACCGGGGAGCTGTTTTTT
CASSPGTANTGELFF
>NA|NA|TRBV19|TRBJ2-2
TGTGCCAGTACCCCTTCTACGGGAAACACCGGGGAGCTGTTTTTT
CASTPSTGNTGELFF
>few|NA|TRBV18|TRBJ2-6
TGTGCCAGCTCACCACAACGGACAGAGTTCTCTGGGGCCAACGTCCTGACTTTC
CASSPQRTEFSGANVLTF
>NA|TRBD2|TRBV28|TRBJ2-3
TGTGCCAGCAGTGTATTTAGCGGGAGCACAGATACGCAGTATTTT
CASSVFSGSTDTQYF
>NA|NA|TRBV7-8|TRBJ1-5
TGTGCCAGCAGCTCCTCGGACAGTAGCAATCAGCCCCAGCATTTT
CASSSSDSSNQPQHF
>NA|NA|TRBV10-3|TRBJ2-7
TGTGCCACCGCGAATAGCGGCTACGAGCAGTACTTC
CATANSGYEQYF
>once|NA|TRBV5-6|TRBJ2-3
TGTGCCAGCACCCGGACACAGAACACAGATACGCAGTATTTT
CASTRTQNTDTQYF
>once|TRBD1|TRBV11-3|TRBJ2-2
TGTGCCAGCAGCCCAGCTAGACAGGGCCCGAACACCGGGGAGCTGTTTTTT
CASSPARQGPNTGELFF
>NA|NA|TRBV7-2|TRBJ2-3
TGTGCCAGCAGCATGGAGCACACAGATACGCAGTATTTT
CASSMEHTDTQYF
>NA|NA|TRBV18|TRBJ2-7
TGTGCCAGCTCAGAGACAGGAAATACCTACGAGCAGTACTTC
CASSETGNTYEQYF
>NA|TRBD1|TRBV28|TRBJ2-5
TGTGCCACCTTGACAGGGGGCGGTATAGAGACCCAGTACTTC
CATLTGGGIETQYF
>NA|TRBD2|TRBV18|TRBJ2-1
TGTGCCAGCTCAGCGCTAGCGGGTGACAATGAGCAGTTCTTC
CASSALAGDNEQFF
>NA|NA|TRBV7-9|TRBJ2-7
TGTGCCAGCAGCTTTCGTCCCTCCCATGAGCAGTACTTC
CASSFRPSHEQYF
>NA|TRBD1|TRBV6-1|TRBJ1-5
TGTGCCAGCAGTCTCTACCGGGACAGGGTTCAGCCCCAGCATTTT
CASSLYRDRVQPQHF
>once|TRBD2|TRBV7-6|TRBJ2-2
TGTGCCAGCAGCTTAGAACCGGGCGGGAGCGGCACCGGGGAGCTGTTTTTT
CASSLEPGGSGTGELFF
>NA|NA|TRBV7-8|TRBJ2-7
TGTGCCAGCAGCCATCGAAGGTTTTCCCTCTACGAGCAGTACTTC
CASSHRRFSLYEQYF
>NA|NA|TRBV11-3|TRBJ1-3
TGTGCCAGCAGCTTAGATAAGGCAGCTGGAAACACCATATATTTT
CASSLDKAAGNTIYF
>few|NA|TRBV28|TRBJ2-7
TGTGCCAGCAGCCCACCCTCCTACGAGCAGTACTTC
CASSPPSYEQYF
>NA|NA|TRBV7-9|TRBJ2-7
TGTGCCAGCAGTGAGGACAACTACGAGCAGTACTTC
CASSEDNYEQYF